This T cell receptor beta chain was retrieved from a study of blood T cell repertoires in COVID-19. Study details: Samples came from the United States, Italy and Spain, spanning acute and convalescent COVID-19.

A few counts support this clone. Under the authors' procedure: Nucleated cell counts were estimated from reference gene primer amplification. Repertoires were generated with immunoSEQ multiplex PCR, while TCRdb's copy carries only in-frame clones and drops some. V, J and clone size derive from that table, while D and trimming were established from the DNA sequence. The top ten clones hold about 5.7% of a sample with around 300,000 clones, about 89% of them seen once. The V and J ends lost 6 bases and 3 bases, in that order; junction bases with no gene match: 4. Germline V gives CDR1 MNHEY, CDR2 SVGAGI. The CDR3 has 14 residues. Assignment of participants to cohorts was predicated upon participant-reported clinical history.

This clonotype originated in a woman in her twenties or thirties who had recovered from COVID-19. The chain joins TRBV6-5 to TRBJ1-4, with 7 bases matching TRBD1. The sequenced material came from PBMCs or T cells enriched from blood (not recorded which). In nucleotides, the CDR3 is TGTGCCAGCAGCCAGGGGGGCTCTAATGAAAAACTGTTTTTT. As protein: CASSQGGSNEKLFF.